This T cell receptor (beta chain) emerged from a study of blood T cell repertoires in COVID-19. Whole-study context: Italy, Spain and the United States were the sources of the convalescent and acute COVID-19 samples. PBMCs, B-cell-depleted T cells, or T cells were the source of the cDNA or gDNA that made up the material.

This clone was observed a handful of times. Authors' methods: Estimation of nucleated cell counts relied on the amplification of reference gene primers. Only in-frame clones appear in the TCRdb table, and some are missing; sequencing was by immunoSEQ multiplex PCR. For V, J and clone size, that table is used; D and trimming come from the DNA. Altogether about 240,000 clones are present, roughly four fifths being singletons, with the ten largest covering roughly 9.6%. The CDR3 covers 14 residues. The trim removed 3 bases at V and 3 bases at J, leaving 3 bases unmatched. Germline-derived CDR1 and CDR2 are MNHEY and SMNVEV (reference sequence).

This TCR came from a woman older than 75 with acute or convalescent COVID-19. The sample was peripheral blood. V gene TRBV27 combines with J gene TRBJ2-7; TRBD2 matches 9 bases. DNA of the CDR3: TGTGCCAGCAGTTTCTCTAGCGGGGTCTACGAGCAGTACTTC. Encoded protein: CASSFSSGVYEQYF.